Below, 32 T cell receptor beta chains from the same sample are listed, as sequenced in a study of T cells in Graves' hyperthyroidism and ophthalmopathy. The investigators amplified TCR beta CDR3 regions from RNA transcripts. Carried out on the TCR CDR3, a first-round RT-PCR used the HTBI primer set. MiXCR, applied by TCRdb to the multiplex PCR reads, yields one record per CDR3 protein. This table holds approximately 410,000 distinct CDR3 sequences, roughly 15% found once. Sequenced sample: blood. The receptors stem from a woman between 18 and 30 years old with Graves' hyperthyroidism.

This rearrangement joins TRBV15 to TRBJ1-3; D is perhaps TRBD1 (5 bases). CDR1 is LNHNV, CDR2 YYDKDF, per germline (reference sequence). V was cut by 0 bases and J by 7 bases, with 13 bases left in between. The CDR3 is made up of 15 amino acids. The CDR3 loop reads CATSREGRGENTIYF. The CDR3 DNA sequence: TGTGCCACCAGCAGAGAAGGACGGGGGGAGAACACCATATATTTT.

This clonotype was seen many times. The V call is TRBV12-3 or TRBV12-4, the J call TRBJ2-5; 9 bases agree with TRBD2. J lost 6 bases, V lost 0 bases, and 2 bases had no gene match. The CDR3 extends over 14 amino acids. CDR3 in amino acids: CASSLASGRQTQYF. The CDR3 coding sequence is TGTGCCAGCAGTTTAGCTAGCGGGAGACAGACCCAGTACTTC.

This clonotype has ten or more counts. V and J are TRBV9 and TRBJ2-7; possible D gene TRBD1, 6 bases. CDR1 is SGDLS and CDR2 is YYNGEE in the germline V gene. V was cut by 4 bases and J by 1 base, with 15 bases left in between. The CDR3 runs to 15 residues. The CDR3 spells CASSSSTDRSYEQYF. The CDR3 DNA reads as TGTGCCAGCAGCTCCAGTACCGACAGGTCCTACGAGCAGTACTTC.

With respect to this clonotype: A much larger clone is a single base away; this may be a read error. V usage is TRBV5-1 and J usage is TRBJ2-7; 7 bases map to TRBD2. Looked up from germline, CDR1 is SGHRS and CDR2 is YFSETQ. The CDR3 is 14 residues long. V lost 4 bases to trimming and J lost 7 bases; unmatched junction nucleotides: 11. The CDR3 sequence is CASSLAGDLGEQYF. In nucleotides, the CDR3 is TGCGCCAGCAGCCTTGCGGGAGACCTGGGGGAGCAGTACTTC.

This clonotype was found a few times. V is TRBV9 and J is TRBJ1-1, with 7 positions matching TRBD1. The CDR3 length is 14 residues. Germline CDR1 is SGDLS and CDR2 is YYNGEE. After removal of 4 bases from V and 3 bases from J, the junction contained 6 bases not matched to a gene. The CDR3 region is CASSLETGYTEAFF. CDR3 coding DNA: TGTGCCAGCAGCCTCGAGACAGGGTACACTGAAGCTTTCTTT. Full variable domain (rest looked up from reference TRBV9 and TRBJ1-1): DSGVTQTPKHLITATGQRVTLRCSPRSGDLSVYWYQQSLDQGLQFLIQYYNGEERAKGNILERFSAQQFPDLHSELNLSSLELGDSALYFCASSLETGYTEAFFGQGTRLTVV.

This clonotype came up a few times. V usage is TRBV7-8 and J usage is TRBJ2-3, with TRBD1 matching 7 bases. Germline V gene data show CDR1 as SGHVS and CDR2 as FQNEAQ. V was clipped by 1 base and J by 14 bases; unmatched bases: 12. This CDR3 has 14 amino acids. The CDR3 protein is CASSLDGGTPGGYF. In DNA, the CDR3 is TGTGCCAGCAGCTTAGACGGAGGTACCCCAGGGGGGTATTTT. Combining the CDR3 with reference TRBV7-8 and TRBJ2-3 gives the whole variable domain GAGVSQSPRYKVAKRGQDVALRCDPISGHVSLFWYQQALGQGPEFLTYFQNEAQLDKSGLPSDRFFAERPEGSVSTLKIQRTQQEDSAVYLCASSLDGGTPGGYFGPGTRLTVL.

A few counts support this clonotype. This chain connects TRBV10-3 to TRBJ1-2; perhaps TRBD1 as D (6 bases). Germline V gene data show CDR1 as ENHRY and CDR2 as SYGVKD. The CDR3 extends over 14 amino acids. The V and J ends lost 8 bases and 2 bases respectively, with 15 bases between them. CDR3 sequence reads: CAIQPGALNYGYTF. Written as DNA, the CDR3 is TGTGCCATCCAACCGGGGGCTCTGAACTATGGCTACACCTTC.

This clonotype was detected many times. The rearrangement links TRBV12-3 or TRBV12-4 to TRBJ2-2; D is possibly TRBD1 (6 bases). Between the trimmed V and J ends, which lost 6 bases and 2 bases, there was a span of 13 bases. The CDR3 length is 15 residues. This CDR3 reads CASRSDRTNTGELFF. The CDR3 bases are TGTGCCAGCAGATCCGACAGGACCAACACCGGGGAGCTGTTTTTT.

The table lists this clonotype with many counts. This chain connects TRBV16 to TRBJ2-3; D is perhaps TRBD1 or TRBD2 (7 bases each). This CDR3 is 15 amino acids long. Germline loops: CDR1 KGHSY, CDR2 FQNENV. Trimming left V 6 bases short and J 0 bases short, with 13 bases between. CDR3 sequence reads: CASRSGTVSTDTQYF. The CDR3 bases are TGTGCCAGCAGAAGCGGGACAGTTAGCACAGATACGCAGTATTTT. The complete variable domain, with remaining parts taken from reference TRBV16 and TRBJ2-3, reads GEEVAQTPKHLVRGEGQKAKLYCAPIKGHSYVFWYQQVLKNEFKFLISFQNENVFDETGMPKERFSAKCLPNSPCSLEIQATKLEDSAVYFCASRSGTVSTDTQYFGPGTRLTVL.

This clonotype was detected only a few times. The V and J genes are TRBV5-4 and TRBJ1-1; D may be TRBD1 (5 bases). Trimming stripped 3 bases from V and 5 bases from J, with 17 bases between. The length of the CDR3 is 15 residues. Germline lookup yields CDR1 SGHNT and CDR2 YYREEE (reference sequence). The CDR3 DNA follows: TGTGCCAGCAGCTCAAGAAGGACGGAGGGGACTGAAGCTTTCTTT. This encodes CASSSRRTEGTEAFF.

The sample holds many counts of this clonotype. The chain recombines TRBV20-1 with TRBJ2-3; TRBD1 agrees at 7 bases. Per germline, CDR1 DFQATT and CDR2 SNEGSKA (reference sequence). V lost 5 bases, J lost 6 bases, and 17 bases stayed unmatched. CDR3 length: 16 residues. The CDR3 coding sequence is TGCAGTGCTTATACAGGGGCGGGTCTTGACTGGGATACGCAGTATTTT. Amino acid sequence: CSAYTGAGLDWDTQYF.

The chain uses TRBV20-1 and TRBJ1-4; maybe TRBD1 (6 bases). Germline V gene lookup returns CDR1 DFQATT and CDR2 SNEGSKA (reference sequence). V shed 4 bases and J shed 6 bases, with 15 bases lying between them. This CDR3 is 14 amino acids long. CDR3 sequence: CSATRQEVDEKLFF. The CDR3 nucleotides are TGCAGTGCTACCCGACAGGAGGTGGATGAAAAACTGTTTTTT.

In its sample, this clonotype was seen a few times. This sequence joins TRBV9 and TRBJ2-2; no reliable D call. This CDR3 region has 14 residues. The V and J ends lost 0 bases and 1 base respectively, with 4 bases between them. Per the germline V gene, CDR1 is SGDLS and CDR2 is YYNGEE. The CDR3 loop is CASSVGWNTGELFF. CDR3 coding DNA: TGTGCCAGCAGCGTAGGTTGGAACACCGGGGAGCTGTTTTTT.

This clonotype was observed at least ten times. The V call is TRBV11-2, the J call TRBJ1-1; 10 bases are shared with TRBD1. CDR3 length: 15 amino acids. V was pared by 5 bases and J by 10 bases, with 13 bases of the junction left unmatched. Germline V gene sequence: CDR1 SGHAT, CDR2 FQNNGV. The CDR3 loop reads CASSDMGQGRRIAFF. The CDR3 DNA sequence: TGTGCCAGCAGCGACATGGGACAGGGGCGTAGAATAGCTTTCTTT.

This clonotype was detected only a few times. Here the CDR3 DNA reads TGCAGCGTTGCTAGTAGCACAGATACGCAGTATTTT. As protein: CSVASSTDTQYF. The V and J genes are TRBV29-1 and TRBJ2-3; D gene unclear. CDR3 length: 12 residues. Germline V CDR1 and CDR2: SQVTM, ANQGSEA. V was pared by 4 bases and J by 0 bases, with 5 bases between.

This clonotype was counted at least ten times. The chain couples TRBV6-1 to TRBJ1-1; no reliable D call. The ends were cut back, 10 bases at V and 1 base at J, with 13 bases in the middle. This CDR3 has 13 residues. Germline-derived CDR1 and CDR2 are MNHNS and SASEGT. The CDR3 reads CATRFGENTEAFF. Written as DNA, the CDR3 is TGTGCCACCCGCTTCGGGGAGAACACTGAAGCTTTCTTT.

This clonotype was seen more than once but under ten times. CDR3 protein: CASSESLSNTEAFF. As DNA, the CDR3 is TGCGCCAGCAGTGAGTCCTTGTCGAACACTGAAGCTTTCTTT. V and J are TRBV10-1 and TRBJ1-1; D unresolved. This CDR3 has 14 residues. Deletions cut 0 bases from V and 1 base from J, with 6 bases between. Germline lookup yields CDR1 WNHNN and CDR2 SYGVQD (reference sequence).

This clonotype was recorded at least ten times. The rearrangement links TRBV28 to TRBJ1-2; weak D call: TRBD1 (5 bases). CDR1 MDHEN and CDR2 SYDVKM come from the germline V gene. This CDR3 contains 15 residues. V lost 6 bases to trimming and J lost 2 bases, with 16 bases between them. In nucleotides, the CDR3 is TGTGCCAGCAGGACGGGAGGGGCATCAAACTATGGCTACACCTTC. Encoded protein: CASRTGGASNYGYTF.

This clonotype appeared many times. The V and J genes are TRBV29-1 and TRBJ2-7, with 7 bases matching TRBD2. This CDR3 region has 13 residues. Trimming took 4 bases from V and 5 from J; bases not matched to a gene: 8. The germline gives CDR1 SQVTM, CDR2 ANQGSEA. The CDR3 protein is CSVGGGSVNEQYF. The CDR3 DNA reads as TGCAGCGTTGGGGGCGGGAGTGTCAACGAGCAGTACTTC.

This clonotype was seen many times. The rearrangement joins TRBV11-2 to TRBJ2-3; a possible D gene is TRBD1 (5 bases). V lost 5 bases, J lost 0 bases, and 9 bases lay in between. The CDR3 loop spans 14 amino acids. The germline gives CDR1 SGHAT, CDR2 FQNNGV. The CDR3 DNA sequence: TGTGCCAGCAGCGGGAAGGGGAGCACAGATACGCAGTATTTT. Translating it yields CASSGKGSTDTQYF.

In this sample, this clonotype turned up many times. The chain employs TRBV20-1 and TRBJ2-1; 14 positions agree with TRBD2. V shed 6 bases and J 9 bases; nucleotides not matched to a gene: 7. Per germline, CDR1 DFQATT and CDR2 SNEGSKA (reference sequence). The CDR3 is 14 amino acids. The CDR3 bases are TGCAGTGCAAAGGGACTAGCGGGAGTACTTGAGCAGTTCTTC. This gives the protein CSAKGLAGVLEQFF.

This clonotype was recorded many times. The V gene is TRBV20-1, the J gene TRBJ1-5; perhaps TRBD1 as D (6 bases). Germline CDR1 and CDR2: DFQATT and SNEGSKA (reference sequence). The CDR3 has 12 residues. Trimming left V 6 bases short and J 4 bases short, with 10 bases between. CDR3 protein: CSASRGNQPQHF. The DNA of the CDR3 is TGCAGTGCAAGTAGGGGGAATCAGCCCCAGCATTTT.

This clonotype showed up many times. The chain is built from TRBV27 and TRBJ2-1; D not certain. Per germline, CDR1 MNHEY and CDR2 SMNVEV (reference sequence). CDR3 length: 13 residues. Trimming cost V 3 bases and J 4 bases, with 7 bases left between them. CDR3 nucleotide sequence: TGTGCCAGCAGTTTTTTGGAGTACAATGAGCAGTTCTTC. Translated: CASSFLEYNEQFF.

The chain joins TRBV29-1 to TRBJ2-5; D is uncertain. The CDR3 sequence is 9 residues long. Germline CDR1 reads SQVTM; CDR2 reads ANQGSEA. V gave up 4 bases and J gave up 11 bases, with 8 bases separating them. The CDR3, as DNA: TGCAGCGTTGGGACGGTACAGTACTTC. It translates to CSVGTVQYF.

A few counts support this clonotype. V is TRBV24-1 and J is TRBJ2-5; a weak D match, TRBD2 (6 bases). Per germline, CDR1 KGHDR and CDR2 SFDVKD. The CDR3 sequence is 15 residues long. Trimming removed 4 bases from V and 2 bases from J, with 13 bases in between. Here the CDR3 reads CATSEPGLPQETQYF. In DNA form, the CDR3 reads TGTGCCACCAGTGAACCGGGACTGCCTCAAGAGACCCAGTACTTC.

In this sample, this clonotype turned up many times. This sequence joins TRBV29-1 and TRBJ2-3; D call uncertain. Deletions cut 4 bases from V and 2 bases from J, with 10 bases between. CDR1 SQVTM and CDR2 ANQGSEA come from the germline V gene. The CDR3 runs to 13 residues. CDR3 residues: CSVGLGTTDTQYF. The DNA of the CDR3 is TGCAGCGTTGGACTTGGAACCACAGATACGCAGTATTTT.

With regard to this clonotype: Since a much larger clone is just one base distant, this may be a read error. The chain links TRBV30 to TRBJ1-3; D is unresolved. Germline CDR1 and CDR2: GTSNPN and SVGIG (reference sequence). The CDR3 runs 15 residues. V was trimmed by 1 base and J by 0 bases, leaving 10 bases between them. CDR3: CAWSALGISGNTIYF. CDR3 DNA sequence: TGTGCCTGGAGTGCGCTGGGGATCTCTGGAAACACCATATATTTT.

Ten or more counts support this clonotype. V is TRBV12-3 or TRBV12-4 and J is TRBJ1-1, with TRBD1 identical over 8 bases. V was clipped by 5 bases and J by 4 bases; unmatched bases: 3. The CDR3 covers 13 residues. The CDR3 region is CASSPGGFTEAFF. The DNA of the CDR3 is TGTGCCAGCAGTCCAGGGGGCTTCACTGAAGCTTTCTTT.

The chain couples TRBV5-1 to TRBJ2-1; D call uncertain. V was trimmed by 5 bases and J by 5 bases, leaving 14 bases between them. The length of the CDR3 is 14 residues. The germline gives CDR1 SGHRS, CDR2 YFSETQ. The CDR3 spells CASRGWGSHNEQFF. The CDR3 coding sequence is TGCGCCAGCAGGGGGTGGGGTTCCCACAATGAGCAGTTCTTC.

This clonotype was detected only a few times. V usage is TRBV29-1 and J usage is TRBJ2-3; 12 nucleotides line up with TRBD2. Germline V lookup: CDR1 SQVTM, CDR2 ANQGSEA. V was pared by 6 bases and J by 3 bases, with 4 bases of the junction left unmatched. The CDR3 sequence is 14 residues long. CDR3 coding DNA: TGCAGCGTAGAGACTAGCGGGAGTACAGATACGCAGTATTTT. Its translation: CSVETSGSTDTQYF.

This clonotype has a handful of counts. The chain employs TRBV20-1 and TRBJ2-5; D not certain. CDR1 is DFQATT and CDR2 is SNEGSKA in the germline V gene (reference sequence). The CDR3 extends over 14 amino acids. Trimming removed 0 bases from V and 1 base from J, with 9 bases in between. As DNA, the CDR3 is TGCAGTGCTAGAGATCGCGTAACCCAAGAGACCCAGTACTTC. Translating gives CSARDRVTQETQYF.

This clonotype turned up a few times. This rearrangement joins TRBV20-1 to TRBJ2-1; 8 nucleotides agree with TRBD2. J lost 4 bases, V lost 5 bases, and 4 bases had no gene match. The CDR3 runs 13 residues. Germline assignment: CDR1 DFQATT and CDR2 SNEGSKA (reference sequence). The CDR3 sequence: CSAPGTRYNEQFF. CDR3 sequence (DNA): TGCAGTGCTCCCGGGACTAGATACAATGAGCAGTTCTTC.